Listed below are T cell receptor beta chains from one sample, sequenced in a study of naive and memory T cell subsets. TCRdb re-called the UMI-ligation and nested PCR reads with MiXCR, one entry per CDR3 protein. The sample includes approximately 150,000 distinct CDR3 sequences, roughly 23% seen only once; the top ten take approximately 0.1%. The sequenced material came from naive CD4+ T cells from blood. Receptors originate from a human donor in good health. The CDR3 runs from the conserved cysteine through the conserved F or W. D genes are given only for firm matches. Not every row has a clone size; where given, it reads once, few, many or a size class.

d_gene | j_gene | v_gene | abundance | CDR3nt | CDR3aa
TRBD2 | TRBJ2-1 | TRBV7-2 | NA | TGTGCCAGCAGCTTATTAGACGGACGACTAGCTCTCTCCTACAATGAGCAGTTCTTC | CASSLLDGRLALSYNEQFF
TRBD1 | TRBJ1-5 | TRBV19 | few | TGTGCCAGTAGTATCGTGGACAGGACCTTAAGCAATCAGCCCCAGCATTTT | CASSIVDRTLSNQPQHF
NA | TRBJ1-5 | TRBV7-9 | NA | TGTGCCAGCAGCTTAGCAACGGGTAGGGATCAGCCCCAGCATTTT | CASSLATGRDQPQHF
NA | TRBJ2-5 | TRBV7-2 | NA | TGTGCCAGCAGCTTCGTTCCGGGCCAAGAGACCCAGTACTTC | CASSFVPGQETQYF
NA | TRBJ1-1 | TRBV7-6 | NA | TGTGCCAGCAGCACTTTTACCGGTCCTGGCACTGAAGCTTTCTTT | CASSTFTGPGTEAFF
TRBD2 | TRBJ2-1 | TRBV12-3/TRBV12-4 | many | TGTGCCAGCAGACTAGCGGGAGAGAATGAGCAGTTCTTC | CASRLAGENEQFF
TRBD2 | TRBJ2-5 | TRBV15 | few | TGTGCCACCAGCAGAGATAGGTCGGGGGGGACATGGACCCAAAAGACCCAGTACTTC | CATSRDRSGGTWTQKTQYF
NA | TRBJ2-7 | TRBV18 | NA | TGTGCCAGCTCACTGGGAGCGGCGGGCGACGAGCAGTACTTC | CASSLGAAGDEQYF
NA | TRBJ2-3 | TRBV28 | few | TGTGCCAGCAGTCCCCTACAAGGAAGGAACACAGATACGCAGTATTTT | CASSPLQGRNTDTQYF
NA | TRBJ2-5 | TRBV7-6 | few | TGTGCCAGCAGCCTCACGCCGGGGGCTATGGAGACCCAGTACTTC | CASSLTPGAMETQYF
NA | TRBJ1-4 | TRBV5-1 | few | TGCGCCAGCAGCTTTTCCCGGGAAAAACTGTTTTTT | CASSFSREKLFF
NA | TRBJ1-1 | TRBV5-6 | NA | TGTGCCAGCAGCCCCGGGAGACAGAACACTGAAGCTTTCTTT | CASSPGRQNTEAFF
NA | TRBJ1-5 | TRBV7-2 | NA | TGTGCCAGCAGCTTAAGATTTATGGGGAATCAGCCCCAGCATTTT | CASSLRFMGNQPQHF
TRBD2 | TRBJ2-1 | TRBV6-1 | NA | TGTGCCAGCTGGGGTATTAGAGGGTGGGCCAGCGGGAGGGACAATGAGCAGTTCTTC | CASWGIRGWASGRDNEQFF
TRBD2 | TRBJ2-7 | TRBV29-1 | many | TGCAGCGTTGACACGGGAGGGTACGAGCAGTACTTC | CSVDTGGYEQYF
NA | TRBJ2-5 | TRBV6-5 | NA | TGTGCCAGCAGCAGGGGACGGGAGACCCAGTACTTC | CASSRGRETQYF
TRBD1 | TRBJ2-2 | TRBV11-2 | NA | TGTGCCAGCAGCCGGGACAGACCGAACACCGGGGAGCTGTTTTTT | CASSRDRPNTGELFF
TRBD1 | TRBJ2-1 | TRBV7-9 | few | TGTGCCAGCTCAGCAGGGGGAGCTTACAATGAGCAGTTCTTC | CASSAGGAYNEQFF
TRBD1 | TRBJ2-3 | TRBV7-9 | NA | TGTGCCAGCAGCGTAACAGGGGCCGACCTCGATACGCAGTATTTT | CASSVTGADLDTQYF
NA | TRBJ1-1 | TRBV30 | few | TGTGCCTGGAGTGCCAGGCGAGGGATTGGAGACACTGAAGCTTTCTTT | CAWSARRGIGDTEAFF
NA | TRBJ2-5 | TRBV10-3 | NA | TGTGCCATCAGTGAGGACAGTTGGTACCAAGAGACCCAGTACTTC | CAISEDSWYQETQYF
NA | TRBJ2-6 | TRBV5-4 | NA | TGTGCCAGCAGTCCGGGCGGACCTTACTCTGGGGCCAACGTCCTGACTTTC | CASSPGGPYSGANVLTF
NA | TRBJ1-2 | TRBV3-1 | few | TGTGCCAGCAGCCAAGTGGCGAACTATGGCTACACCTTC | CASSQVANYGYTF
NA | TRBJ2-3 | TRBV5-8 | many | TGTGCCAGCAGCTCTAAATTGCACAGTATTAGCACAGATACGCAGTATTTT | CASSSKLHSISTDTQYF
TRBD2 | TRBJ2-7 | TRBV28 | few | TGTGCCAGCAGTTTACCTAGCGGGAGTATTTCCAACGAGCAGTACTTC | CASSLPSGSISNEQYF
NA | TRBJ1-1 | TRBV6-2/TRBV6-3 | NA | TGTGCCAGCAGTTACGGGAAGATAGAAGAAGCTTTCTTT | CASSYGKIEEAFF
TRBD1 | TRBJ2-3 | TRBV29-1 | NA | TGCAGCGTCCTCAGGGGGCGAGGAGATACGCAGTATTTT | CSVLRGRGDTQYF
NA | TRBJ2-7 | TRBV4-2 | NA | TGTGCCAGCAGCCAAGATCGGACTCGGGAGCAGTACTTC | CASSQDRTREQYF
NA | TRBJ1-2 | TRBV7-2 | NA | TGTGCCAGCAGCCCCGGTGTATTCGATTTAAGATATGGCTACACCTTC | CASSPGVFDLRYGYTF
TRBD2 | TRBJ2-1 | TRBV12-3/TRBV12-4 | many | TGTGCCAGCAGGTCACTAGCGGGAGGTTACAATGAGCAGTTCTTC | CASRSLAGGYNEQFF
TRBD2 | TRBJ2-5 | TRBV12-5 | few | TGTGCTAGTGGTTTGGTACGGACTAGCGGGCCTATAGAGACCCAGTACTTC | CASGLVRTSGPIETQYF
NA | TRBJ2-1 | TRBV6-2/TRBV6-3 | many | TGTGCCAGCAGTCGCTCCGGGGTTCTAGGGTTCTTC | CASSRSGVLGFF
TRBD2 | TRBJ2-1 | TRBV30 | few | TGTGCCGGGGGGAGGGAGTGGTCCTACAATGAGCAGTTCTTC | CAGGREWSYNEQFF
NA | TRBJ2-7 | TRBV12-3/TRBV12-4 | NA | TGTGCCAGCAGCACTTACCTCCTTTTGTACGAGCAGTACTTC | CASSTYLLLYEQYF
NA | TRBJ1-1 | TRBV9 | few | TGTGCCAGCAGCGTTATGACAGATCTGAACACTGAAGCTTTCTTT | CASSVMTDLNTEAFF
TRBD2 | TRBJ2-5 | TRBV25-1 | NA | TGTGCCAGCAGCGTGGGGAACCTAGCGGGAGTAGAGACCCAGTACTTC | CASSVGNLAGVETQYF
NA | TRBJ2-7 | TRBV6-5 | few | TGTGCCAGCAGTTTCACGGGGGGCGGGGGCGAGCAGTACTTC | CASSFTGGGGEQYF
TRBD1 | TRBJ2-4 | TRBV9 | few | TGTGCCAGCAGCGTAGGGGACGGTAGAAGGACAGGGATTAGGAACATTCAGTACTTC | CASSVGDGRRTGIRNIQYF
NA | TRBJ1-3 | TRBV12-3/TRBV12-4 | few | TGTGCCAGCAGCACTGGAAACACCATATATTTT | CASSTGNTIYF
TRBD2 | TRBJ2-7 | TRBV18 | few | TGTGCCAGCTCACCACAGAGCAGCGGGAGTAACGAGCAGTACTTC | CASSPQSSGSNEQYF
NA | TRBJ2-1 | TRBV6-5 | few | TGTGCCAGCCGGACTCAATCGGGAGTCTACAATGAGCAGTTCTTC | CASRTQSGVYNEQFF
NA | TRBJ1-1 | TRBV5-6 | once | TGTGCCAGCAGCGTGGGACACCGTAACACTGAAGCTTTCTTT | CASSVGHRNTEAFF
NA | TRBJ2-1 | TRBV23-1 | many | TGCGCCAGCAGTATCCCAAAAAGCAGGGGGAGGTACAATGAGCAGTTCTTC | CASSIPKSRGRYNEQFF
NA | TRBJ2-5 | TRBV12-3/TRBV12-4 | NA | TGTGCCAGCACCGAGACGGGGGAGCGAGAGACCCAGTACTTC | CASTETGERETQYF
NA | TRBJ2-4 | TRBV18 | few | TGTGCCAGCTCACCACCGGGAGAGGGAGCAACCCTAACCAAAAACATTCAGTACTTC | CASSPPGEGATLTKNIQYF